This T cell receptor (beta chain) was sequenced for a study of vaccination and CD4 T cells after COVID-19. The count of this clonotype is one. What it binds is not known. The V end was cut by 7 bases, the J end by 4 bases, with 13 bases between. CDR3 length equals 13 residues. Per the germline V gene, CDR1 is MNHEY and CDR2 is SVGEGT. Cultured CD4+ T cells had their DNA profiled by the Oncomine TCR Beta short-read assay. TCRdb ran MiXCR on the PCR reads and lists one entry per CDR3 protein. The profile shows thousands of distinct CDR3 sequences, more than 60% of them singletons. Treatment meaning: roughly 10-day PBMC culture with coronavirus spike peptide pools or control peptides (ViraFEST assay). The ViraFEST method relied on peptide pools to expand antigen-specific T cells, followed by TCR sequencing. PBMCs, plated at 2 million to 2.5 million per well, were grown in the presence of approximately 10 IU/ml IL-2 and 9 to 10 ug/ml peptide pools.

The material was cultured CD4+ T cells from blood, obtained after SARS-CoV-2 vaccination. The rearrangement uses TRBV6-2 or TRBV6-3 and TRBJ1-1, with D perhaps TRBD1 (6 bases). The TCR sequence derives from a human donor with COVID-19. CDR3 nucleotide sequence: TGTGCCAGCATCCGGGACACGGCCACTGAAGCTTTCTTT. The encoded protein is CASIRDTATEAFF.